These 20 T cell receptor beta chains originate from one sample sequenced in a study of siplizumab effects on memory and regulatory T cells. Sequencing used immunoSEQ multiplex PCR; TCRdb keeps in-frame clones, though not all of them. The sample lists 100,000 or so clones; around 94% were seen once. Sequenced sample: non-Treg CD4+ T cells sorted from blood. The source is a human donor in good health.

The chain recombines TRBV30 with TRBJ2-6; D not certain. The CDR3 is made up of 14 amino acids. The germline V gene has CDR1 GTSNPN and CDR2 SVGIG (reference sequence). With 1 base removed from V and 0 bases from J, the gap between germline ends came to 4 bases. CDR3 sequence reads: CAWSEGSGANVLTF. CDR3 DNA sequence: TGTGCCTGGAGTGAAGGCTCTGGGGCCAACGTCCTGACTTTC.

This chain links TRBV7-8 with TRBJ1-5; 7 nucleotides align to TRBD1. The length of the CDR3 is 17 residues. Trimming cost V 5 bases and J 0 bases; bases outside gene matches: 10. Germline CDR1 is SGHVS and CDR2 is FQNEAQ. CDR3 nucleotide sequence: TGTGCCAGCAGCCCACCGGTCACAGGGGTTAGCAATCAGCCCCAGCATTTT. Translation: CASSPPVTGVSNQPQHF.

V gene TRBV14 combines with J gene TRBJ2-3; 9 bases are a match to TRBD2. This CDR3 region has 15 residues. Germline V gene lookup returns CDR1 SGHDN and CDR2 FVKESK. V lost 6 bases to trimming and J lost 2 bases; unmatched junction nucleotides: 6. This CDR3 reads CASRSSGGPTDTQYF. CDR3 DNA: TGTGCCAGCAGAAGTAGCGGGGGCCCCACAGATACGCAGTATTTT.

The chain couples TRBV28 to TRBJ1-2; D remains ambiguous. V was shortened by 5 bases and J by 4 bases, with 20 bases between the two germline ends. The length of the CDR3 is 16 residues. Germline CDR1 and CDR2: MDHEN and SYDVKM. CDR3 loop: CASSLELNLLGYGYTF. The CDR3 region has the DNA TGTGCCAGCAGTCTTGAATTGAACCTATTGGGCTATGGCTACACCTTC.

The rearrangement joins TRBV28 to TRBJ1-4; D may be TRBD1 (5 bases). The CDR3 is made up of 16 amino acids. V was pared by 1 base and J by 5 bases, with 14 bases between. CDR1 is MDHEN, CDR2 SYDVKM, per germline. CDR3 nucleotide sequence: TGTGCCAGCAGTTTATATTCCGGACAAAGGAATGAAAAACTGTTTTTT. It encodes CASSLYSGQRNEKLFF.

This CDR3 reads CASSYLGRLNTEAFF. Written as DNA, the CDR3 is TGTGCCAGCAGTTACCTGGGACGACTTAACACTGAAGCTTTCTTT. This chain joins TRBV6-5 and TRBJ1-1; D might be TRBD1 (5 bases). CDR1 is MNHEY, CDR2 SVGAGI, per germline. V was pared by 2 bases and J by 2 bases, with 12 bases between. This CDR3 region has 15 residues.

The V and J genes are TRBV6-1 and TRBJ2-7; 9 bases map to TRBD1. Unmatched junction bases numbered 6, after V lost 2 bases and J lost 1 base. CDR1 and CDR2 from the germline V gene are MNHNS and SASEGT. This CDR3 has 16 residues. The CDR3 here is CASSESVGTGSYEQYF. Written as DNA, the CDR3 is TGTGCCAGCAGTGAATCGGTAGGGACAGGGTCCTACGAGCAGTACTTC.

The genes are TRBV28 and TRBJ2-7; TRBD1 matches at 9 bases. J lost 2 bases, V lost 5 bases, and 13 bases had no gene match. The CDR3 loop spans 17 amino acids. Germline values: CDR1 MDHEN, CDR2 SYDVKM. CDR3 nucleotides: TGTGCCAGCAGTCTATCAACCGGGACAGGGTTCGCCTACGAGCAGTACTTC. Protein product: CASSLSTGTGFAYEQYF.

This sequence joins TRBV11-2 and TRBJ2-7; 7 bases align to TRBD2. The germline CDR1 and CDR2 sequences are SGHAT and FQNNGV. V lost 6 bases to trimming and J lost 5 bases; unmatched junction nucleotides: 16. This CDR3 has 16 amino acids. The CDR3 loop is CASRGVYWGGSDEQYF. The DNA for the CDR3 is TGTGCCAGCAGGGGGGTATATTGGGGCGGGAGTGACGAGCAGTACTTC. Combining the CDR3 with reference TRBV11-2 and TRBJ2-7 gives the whole variable domain EAGVAQSPRYKIIEKRQSVAFWCNPISGHATLYWYQQILGQGPKLLIQFQNNGVVDDSQLPKDRFSAERLKGVDSTLKIQPAKLEDSAVYLCASRGVYWGGSDEQYFGPGTRLTVT.

The rearrangement joins TRBV28 to TRBJ2-7; D possibly corresponds to TRBD1 (5 bases). V was clipped by 6 bases and J by 5 bases, with 20 bases between them. Germline V CDR1 and CDR2: MDHEN, SYDVKM. This CDR3 is 15 amino acids long. Written as DNA, the CDR3 is TGTGCCAGCAGCACCCCCAGGGCTCCGTTTAACGAGCAGTACTTC. Translated: CASSTPRAPFNEQYF. Full variable domain (rest looked up from reference TRBV28 and TRBJ2-7): DVKVTQSSRYLVKRTGEKVFLECVQDMDHENMFWYRQDPGLGLRLIYFSYDVKMKEKGDIPEGYSVSREKKERFSLILESASTNQTSMYLCASSTPRAPFNEQYFGPGTRLTVT.

This chain connects TRBV2 to TRBJ1-3, with a weak D call TRBD1 (5 bases). Germline V gene lookup returns CDR1 SNHLY and CDR2 FYNNEI. Trimming stripped 7 bases from V and 4 bases from J, with 23 bases between. The CDR3 is 17 amino acids. CDR3 sequence (DNA): TGTGCCAGCATTGGGGCCGGGGCTTTACCTCTGGGAAACACCATATATTTT. This encodes CASIGAGALPLGNTIYF.

The chain is built from TRBV28 and TRBJ2-7; D is unresolved. Trimming took off 5 bases at V and 6 bases at J, with 8 bases between the two ends. CDR1 is MDHEN and CDR2 is SYDVKM in the germline V gene. CDR3 size: 11 residues. The DNA for the CDR3 is TGTGCCAGCAGTCGTTATCGCGAGCAGTACTTC. Translation: CASSRYREQYF. Filled out from reference TRBV28 and TRBJ2-7, the complete variable domain reads DVKVTQSSRYLVKRTGEKVFLECVQDMDHENMFWYRQDPGLGLRLIYFSYDVKMKEKGDIPEGYSVSREKKERFSLILESASTNQTSMYLCASSRYREQYFGPGTRLTVT.

This chain uses TRBV15 with TRBJ2-1, with D maybe TRBD2 (5 bases). This CDR3 contains 14 residues. Germline lookup yields CDR1 LNHNV and CDR2 YYDKDF (reference sequence). Trimming pared 7 bases from V and 0 bases from J, leaving 10 bases between. The CDR3 reads CATTPGSSYNEQFF. CDR3 bases: TGTGCCACCACCCCTGGGAGCTCCTACAATGAGCAGTTCTTC.

The gene calls are TRBV5-1 and TRBJ2-1, with 12 bases aligning to TRBD2. The CDR3 extends over 15 amino acids. The germline CDR1 and CDR2 sequences are SGHRS and YFSETQ. Unmatched junction bases numbered 4, after V lost 3 bases and J lost 6 bases. The CDR3 reads CASSSTSGSSNEQFF. CDR3 DNA: TGCGCCAGCAGCTCGACTAGCGGGAGTTCCAATGAGCAGTTCTTC.

The chain joins TRBV29-1 to TRBJ1-2, with a tentative D call TRBD1 (5 bases). The V gene lost 3 bases and the J gene lost 4 bases, with 15 bases spanning the gap. Germline-derived CDR1 and CDR2 are SQVTM and ANQGSEA. This CDR3 has 14 amino acids. Here the CDR3 DNA reads TGCAGCGTTGAGCCCCAGGGCAGGGCCTATGGCTACACCTTC. Its translation is CSVEPQGRAYGYTF.

The chain carries TRBV7-9 and TRBJ2-7, with TRBD2 identical over 13 bases. The V gene end was trimmed by 1 base and the J gene end by 2 bases; junction bases not matched to a gene: 11. CDR1 and CDR2 (germline): SEHNR, FQNEAQ (reference sequence). The CDR3 runs to 19 residues. The DNA for the CDR3 is TGTGCCAGCAGCTTAGAATCCCCCCAGACTAGCGGGAGGACCTACGAGCAGTACTTC. It specifies CASSLESPQTSGRTYEQYF.

V usage is TRBV28 and J usage is TRBJ2-4; D is perhaps TRBD1 (6 bases). The V gene's germline CDR1 is MDHEN and CDR2 SYDVKM. Trimming shortened V by 5 bases and J by 9 bases, and 20 bases separated the two germline ends. The CDR3 sequence is 15 residues long. The CDR3 region is CASSHGDNLAGIQYF. The DNA for the CDR3 is TGTGCCAGCAGTCATGGGGACAACCTCGCGGGCATTCAGTACTTC.

The gene calls are TRBV5-5 and TRBJ2-1; tentatively, D is TRBD2 (6 bases). V lost 1 base, J lost 12 bases, and 17 bases lay in between. The CDR3 runs to 14 residues. Germline values: CDR1 SGHKS, CDR2 YYEKEE (reference sequence). The CDR3 sequence: CASSLKAGSLGQFF. The CDR3 bases are TGTGCCAGCAGCTTGAAAGCGGGTTCCCTTGGGCAGTTCTTC.

The CDR3 spells CASSEWGVVRRKNEQYF. The CDR3 bases are TGTGCCAGCAGCGAATGGGGAGTTGTGAGGAGAAAAAACGAGCAGTACTTC. V and J are TRBV7-2 and TRBJ2-7, with D tentatively TRBD2 (5 bases). With 5 bases removed from V and 5 bases from J, the gap between germline ends came to 25 bases. Per germline, CDR1 SGHTA and CDR2 FQGNSA. The CDR3 loop spans 17 amino acids.

On this clone itself: Other DNA sequences in this sample translate to the same CDR3. The V call is TRBV20-1, the J call TRBJ1-5, with no clear D. Germline assignment: CDR1 DFQATT and CDR2 SNEGSKA (reference sequence). Trimming shortened V by 3 bases and J by 1 base, and 1 base separated the two germline ends. This CDR3 is built from 11 residues. The CDR3 DNA follows: TGCAGTGCTAGCAGCAATCAGCCCCAGCATTTT. Translating it yields CSASSNQPQHF.